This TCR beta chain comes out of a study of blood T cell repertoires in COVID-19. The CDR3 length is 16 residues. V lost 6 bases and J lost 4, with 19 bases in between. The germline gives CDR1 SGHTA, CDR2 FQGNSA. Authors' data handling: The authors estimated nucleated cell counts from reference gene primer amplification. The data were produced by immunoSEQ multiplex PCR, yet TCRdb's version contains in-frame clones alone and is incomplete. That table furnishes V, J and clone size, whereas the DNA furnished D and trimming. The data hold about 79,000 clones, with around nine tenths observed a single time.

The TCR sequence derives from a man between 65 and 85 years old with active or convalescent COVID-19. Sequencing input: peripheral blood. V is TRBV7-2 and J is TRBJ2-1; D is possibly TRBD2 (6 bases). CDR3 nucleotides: TGTGCCAGCAGTTTTTTTCCTAGCGACCAATACAATGAGCAGTTCTTC. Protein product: CASSFFPSDQYNEQFF.